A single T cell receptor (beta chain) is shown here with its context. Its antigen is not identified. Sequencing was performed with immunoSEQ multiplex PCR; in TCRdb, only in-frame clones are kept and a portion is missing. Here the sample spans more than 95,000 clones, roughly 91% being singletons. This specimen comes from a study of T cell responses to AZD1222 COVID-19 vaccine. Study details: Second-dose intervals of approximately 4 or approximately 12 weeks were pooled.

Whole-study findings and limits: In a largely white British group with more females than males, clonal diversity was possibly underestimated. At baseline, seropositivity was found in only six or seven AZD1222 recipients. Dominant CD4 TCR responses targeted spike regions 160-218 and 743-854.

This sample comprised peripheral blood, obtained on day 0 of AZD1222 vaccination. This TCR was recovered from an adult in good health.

The CDR3 coding sequence is TGTGCCAGCAGTCCGGGGACTAGCGGGCACGAGCAGTACTTC. Translating gives CASSPGTSGHEQYF. V usage is TRBV28 and J usage is TRBJ2-7; 12 positions agree with TRBD2. The CDR3 has 14 amino acids. V dropped 5 bases and J dropped 5; count of bases not matched to a gene: 4. Looked up from germline, CDR1 is MDHEN and CDR2 is SYDVKM.